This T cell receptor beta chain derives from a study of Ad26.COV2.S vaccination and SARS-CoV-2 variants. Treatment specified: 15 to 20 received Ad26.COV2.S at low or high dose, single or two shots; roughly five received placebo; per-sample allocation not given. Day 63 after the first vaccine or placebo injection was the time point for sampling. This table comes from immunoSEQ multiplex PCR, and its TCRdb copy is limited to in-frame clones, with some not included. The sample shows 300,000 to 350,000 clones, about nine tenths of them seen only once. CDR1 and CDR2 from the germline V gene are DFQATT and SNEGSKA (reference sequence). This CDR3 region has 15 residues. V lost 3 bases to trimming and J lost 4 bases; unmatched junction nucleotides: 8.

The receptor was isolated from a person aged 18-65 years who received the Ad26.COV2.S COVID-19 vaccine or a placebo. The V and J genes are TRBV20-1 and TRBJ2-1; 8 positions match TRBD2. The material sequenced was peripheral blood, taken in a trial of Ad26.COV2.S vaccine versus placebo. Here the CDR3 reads CSASSSGRSYNEQFF. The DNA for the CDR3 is TGCAGTGCTAGTTCGAGCGGGAGAAGTTACAATGAGCAGTTCTTC.